This entry lists 9 T cell receptor beta chains sequenced from one sample in a study of blood T cell repertoires in COVID-19 (dated by TCRdb to 2018 to 2021). The library was obtained by the immunoSEQ multiplex PCR assay. The immuneACCESS repertoire file appears here via TCRdb, limited to in-frame rearrangements. These files lack a portion of the clones; in checked studies, under half of the deficit traces to unresolved V genes, and the cause of the others is not known. The sample includes some 240,000 clones, with 80% observed a single time. The ten top clones hold around 13% of the sample. The sequenced material came from peripheral blood. The receptors were sampled from a human donor in a cohort sampled during active COVID-19.

This chain joins TRBV5-1 and TRBJ2-2; D remains unclear. V was cut by 4 bases and J by 3 bases, with 10 bases left in between. This CDR3 contains 14 residues. The V gene's germline CDR1 is SGHRS and CDR2 YFSETQ. CDR3 sequence: CASSERSDTGELFF. The CDR3 DNA reads as TGCGCCAGCAGCGAAAGGAGTGACACCGGGGAGCTGTTTTTT.

The chain is built from TRBV5-5 and TRBJ2-7; 7 positions agree with TRBD2. This CDR3 contains 15 residues. J lost 1 base, V lost 5 bases, and 9 bases had no gene match. The germline V gene has CDR1 SGHKS and CDR2 YYEKEE (reference sequence). CDR3 DNA: TGTGCCAGCAGTCAACTCTGGGGAGGGTCCTACGAGCAGTACTTC. It encodes CASSQLWGGSYEQYF.

This clone was recorded only once. The rearrangement joins TRBV6-6 to TRBJ2-7; TRBD2 aligns across 7 bases. Per germline, CDR1 MNHNY and CDR2 SVGAGI (reference sequence). J lost 3 bases, V lost 2 bases, and 7 bases had no gene match. The CDR3 contains 15 residues. The CDR3 DNA reads as TGTGCCAGCAGTTACCCTCTGGGGGAGGGCTACGAGCAGTACTTC. This translates into CASSYPLGEGYEQYF.

Note on this clone: In the same sample, other DNA sequences code for this CDR3. This chain connects TRBV20-1 to TRBJ1-2, with D tentatively TRBD1 (5 bases). CDR3 length: 11 amino acids. Trimming took 5 bases from V and 5 from J, leaving 9 bases between them. CDR1 is DFQATT and CDR2 is SNEGSKA in the germline V gene (reference sequence). The CDR3 here is CSASGGYGYTF. The CDR3 DNA is TGCAGTGCTTCGGGGGGATATGGCTACACCTTC.

The chain carries TRBV5-6 and TRBJ1-2; D might be TRBD1 (6 bases). This CDR3 has 14 residues. Germline CDR1 and CDR2: SGHDT and YYEEEE. V was pared by 4 bases and J by 2 bases, with 12 bases between. DNA of the CDR3: TGTGCCAGCAGCAAACAGGGCCAAAACTATGGCTACACCTTC. It is translated as CASSKQGQNYGYTF.

The chain uses TRBV5-4 and TRBJ1-5, with 9 bases lining up with TRBD1. The CDR3 loop spans 14 amino acids. Trimming removed 4 bases from V and 5 bases from J; junction bases left unmatched: 4. CDR1 SGHNT and CDR2 YYREEE come from the germline V gene (reference sequence). Here the CDR3 DNA reads TGTGCCAGCAGCGAAGACAGGGGGGATCAGCCCCAGCATTTT. Translating it yields CASSEDRGDQPQHF.

V and J are TRBV7-2 and TRBJ2-7; D might be TRBD2 (6 bases). The germline gives CDR1 SGHTA, CDR2 FQGNSA. There are 14 residues in the CDR3. V lost 4 bases to trimming and J lost 1 base, with 11 bases between them. CDR3 region: CASSSTTSSYEQYF. Written as DNA, the CDR3 is TGTGCCAGCAGCTCTACGACTAGTTCCTACGAGCAGTACTTC.

J is TRBJ2-1 and V is TRBV5-6; 7 positions agree with TRBD2. Germline CDR1 and CDR2: SGHDT and YYEEEE. CDR3 length equals 15 residues. V was clipped by 2 bases and J by 3 bases; unmatched bases: 5. The CDR3 sequence: CASSFKRDLYNEQFF. In DNA form, the CDR3 reads TGTGCCAGCAGCTTCAAGCGGGACCTCTACAATGAGCAGTTCTTC.

The chain combines TRBV7-3 with TRBJ1-2; D is unresolved. Per the germline V gene, CDR1 is SGHTA and CDR2 is FQGTGA. The CDR3 is 14 amino acids. Trimming took 3 bases from V and 1 from J, leaving 9 bases between them. CDR3 bases: TGTGCCAGCAGCTTCGGACGGGGTAACTATGGCTACACCTTC. Translation: CASSFGRGNYGYTF.